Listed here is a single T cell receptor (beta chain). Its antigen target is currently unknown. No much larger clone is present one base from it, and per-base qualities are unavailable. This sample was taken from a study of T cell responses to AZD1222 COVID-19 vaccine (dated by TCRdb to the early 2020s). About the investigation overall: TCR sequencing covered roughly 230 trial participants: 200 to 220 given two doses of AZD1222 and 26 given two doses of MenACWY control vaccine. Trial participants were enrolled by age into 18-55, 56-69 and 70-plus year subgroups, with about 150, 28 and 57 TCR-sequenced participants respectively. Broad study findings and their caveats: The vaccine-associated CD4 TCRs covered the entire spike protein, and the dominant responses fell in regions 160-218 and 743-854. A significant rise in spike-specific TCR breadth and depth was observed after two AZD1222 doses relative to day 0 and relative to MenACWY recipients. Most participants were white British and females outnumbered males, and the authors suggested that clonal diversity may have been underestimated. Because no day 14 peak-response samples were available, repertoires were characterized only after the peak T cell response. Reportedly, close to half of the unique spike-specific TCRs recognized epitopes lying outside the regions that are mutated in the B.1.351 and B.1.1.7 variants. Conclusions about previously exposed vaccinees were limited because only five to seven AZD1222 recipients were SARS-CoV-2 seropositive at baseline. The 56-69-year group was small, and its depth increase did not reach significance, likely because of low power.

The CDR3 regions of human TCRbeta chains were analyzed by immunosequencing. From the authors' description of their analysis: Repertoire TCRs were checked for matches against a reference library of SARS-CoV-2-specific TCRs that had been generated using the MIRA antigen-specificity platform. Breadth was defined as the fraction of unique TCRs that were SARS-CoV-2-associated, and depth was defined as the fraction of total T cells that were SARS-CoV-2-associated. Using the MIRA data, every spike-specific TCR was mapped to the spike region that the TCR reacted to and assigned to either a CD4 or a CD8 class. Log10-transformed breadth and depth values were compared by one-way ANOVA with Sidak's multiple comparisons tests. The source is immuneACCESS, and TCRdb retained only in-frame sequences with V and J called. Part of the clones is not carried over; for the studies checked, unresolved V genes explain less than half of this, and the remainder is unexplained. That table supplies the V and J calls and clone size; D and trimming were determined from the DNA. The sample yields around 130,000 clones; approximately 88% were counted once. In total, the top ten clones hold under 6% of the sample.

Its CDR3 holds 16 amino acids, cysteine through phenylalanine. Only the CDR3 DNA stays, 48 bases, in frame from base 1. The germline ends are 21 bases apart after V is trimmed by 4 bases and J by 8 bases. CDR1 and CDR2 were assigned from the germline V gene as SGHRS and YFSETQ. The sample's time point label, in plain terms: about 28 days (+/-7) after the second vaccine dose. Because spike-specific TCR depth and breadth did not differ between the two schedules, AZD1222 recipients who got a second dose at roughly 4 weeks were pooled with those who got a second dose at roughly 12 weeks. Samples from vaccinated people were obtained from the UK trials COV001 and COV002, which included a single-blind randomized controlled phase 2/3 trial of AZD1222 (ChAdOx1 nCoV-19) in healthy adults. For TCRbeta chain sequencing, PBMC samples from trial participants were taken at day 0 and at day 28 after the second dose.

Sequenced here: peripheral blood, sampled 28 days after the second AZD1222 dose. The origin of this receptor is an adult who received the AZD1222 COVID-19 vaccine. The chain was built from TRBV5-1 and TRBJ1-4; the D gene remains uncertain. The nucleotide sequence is TGCGCCAGCAGCCCGGGCCTCGGGATCTTTGGGGAAAAACTGTTTTTT. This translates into CASSPGLGIFGEKLFF.